This TCR beta chain was identified in a study of CD8 T cells in Susac syndrome. Whole-study findings and limits: The study conceded that its TCR sequencing and HLA analysis involved relatively few individuals.

Sequencing of TCR beta drew on CD8+ and CD4+ T cells from blood. The CDR3 is 14 residues long. The V gene's germline CDR1 is MGHDK and CDR2 SYGVNS. The ends were cut back, 3 bases at V and 4 bases at J, with 13 bases in the middle. As for this clonotype: The antigen remains unidentified.

The RNA input was roughly 0.45 to 1 ug, and it was reverse transcribed with random hexamers. Amplification of TCR beta CDR3 used immunoSEQ multiplex PCR across 54 Vbeta and 13 Jbeta. A single record per CDR3 protein comes from TCRdb applying MiXCR to the immunoSEQ multiplex PCR reads. Of around 160,000 distinct CDR3 sequences in the sample, 80% to 95% are singletons; the top ten hold about 0.14%. The TCR was taken from a human donor in good health. Sequences were obtained from CD4+ T cells from PBMCs. This chain uses TRBV25-1 with TRBJ2-7; possible D gene TRBD2, 6 bases. The CDR3 DNA is TGTGCCAGCAGTGACGGAGGGGCCGGATACGAGCAGTACTTC. This encodes CASSDGGAGYEQYF.